This paragraph reports one TCR beta chain. This clonotype was picked up a small number of times. There is no known antigen for this receptor. Germline and junction disagree at one end, which may indicate a read error. To prepare the library, 5' RACE was applied. Reads for this sample came from an Illumina HiSeq 2000. A universal primer binding site was introduced by template switching, and a unique molecular identifier was present in the final cDNA, enabling accurate counting of TCR cDNA molecules. First-strand cDNA for TCR alpha and beta chains was synthesized from specific primers in the conserved constant-segment region. Each cDNA library was double barcoded, with a SMART-Mk sample barcode plus Illumina barcodes, to control for contamination. TruSeq adapter sequences, together with Illumina sample barcodes, were added in two successive PCR steps. Sequencing of the TCR alpha and beta cDNA libraries was done on the Illumina HiSeq platform using custom primers. In the original analysis: MiGEC was used to process raw reads and extract unique molecular identifiers, and MiXCR was used to find CDR3 positions. Recombination models were inferred per individual with the repgenHMM and IGoR tools using an EM algorithm. Shared clonotypes were analyzed with the tcR package in R, and sharing was normalized by the product of cloneset sizes. Out-of-frame nonproductive sequences were analyzed to study raw recombination free of thymic and clonal selection effects. In-frame beta chains were kept once TCRdb had trimmed the public reads at Q25 with fastp and called clones with MiXCR. Rows matching on CDR3 protein sequence are summarized as one entry with the most common DNA and genes. The V and J calls shown here were made by TCRdb, not taken from the authors' results. This sample holds some 1,600,000 distinct CDR3 sequences; about 30% were observed only once. Of the sample, around 0.25% is held by the ten largest clones.

This sample was included in a study of identical twins (dated by TCRdb to the mid-2010s). Some background on the complete study: The study deep-sequenced TCR alpha and beta repertoires from monozygotic twins, unrelated adults of various ages and cord blood to test whether fetal clonotypes persist. To rule out contamination, replicate twin experiments were performed at different times with different library preparation protocols.

Counted from cysteine to phenylalanine, this CDR3 has 17 amino acids. Solely the CDR3 DNA is kept, with 51 bases framed from the first base. CDR1 and CDR2 are read off the germline V gene as SGHDN and FVKESK. Only healthy Caucasian donors were included. The paper's findings and limits, for the study overall: The excess sharing between twins in beta out-of-frame sequences was weaker because fewer shared sequences reduced the signal-to-noise ratio. Fewer insertions were carried by abundant cord blood beta clonotypes, a similar but weaker trend appeared in young adult naive repertoires, and no such trend appeared in memory repertoires. In monozygotic twins, recombination models systematically underestimated out-of-frame TCR alpha sharing, but the models matched the sharing seen between unrelated individuals. Invariant T cells such as MAIT and iNKT could partly confound zero-insertion analyses, although diverse VJ usage argued against such confounding for most clonotypes. Out-of-frame TCR alpha sequences shared between twins showed an excess of low generation-probability sequences compared with coincidental sharing between unrelated individuals. Conclusions relied on cross-sectional statistical analysis, since the same donors could not be followed over many years.

The sequencing sample was made of cord blood. The rearrangement joined TRBV14 to TRBJ1-2; TRBD1 matches 7 bases in the middle. The clonotype originates from a newborn girl in good health. The bases read TGTGCCAGTAGCCAAGAGTCTTGGGACAGCGCGTACTATGGCTACACCTTC. This yields the protein CASSQESWDSAYYGYTF.